These 16 T cell receptor beta chains share one sample of origin, sequenced in a study of metastatic and nonmetastatic thyroid tumors. Via MiXCR, TCRdb re-called the PCR reads. The profile shows 25,000 to 40,000 clones, about a sixth of them singletons. Prior to thyroid surgery, none of the patients had received any treatment. The sample comprised blood. The receptors here all came from a female donor with papillary thyroid cancer or a benign thyroid nodule (not recorded which). Some clones in this sample may be carry-over from other donors' samples.

This clone was counted ten times or more. V and J are TRBV20-1 and TRBJ2-2, with 10 positions matching TRBD2. Germline CDR1 DFQATT, CDR2 SNEGSKA (reference sequence). The trim removed 1 base at V and 3 bases at J, leaving 5 bases unmatched. The CDR3 loop spans 16 amino acids. This CDR3 is CSARGSGGDHTGELFF. The CDR3 nucleotides are TGCAGTGCTAGAGGAAGCGGGGGGGACCACACCGGGGAGCTGTTTTTT.

This clone was seen ten or more times. The CDR3 region is CARFGGDRGESTGELFF. The CDR3 coding sequence is TGTGCCAGATTTGGGGGGGACAGGGGGGAAAGTACCGGGGAGCTGTTTTTT. The genes are TRBV28 and TRBJ2-2; TRBD1 matches 11 bases. The germline gives CDR1 MDHEN, CDR2 SYDVKM. V was clipped by 9 bases and J by 5 bases; unmatched bases: 14. This CDR3 has 17 residues.

The chain is built from TRBV20-1 and TRBJ2-2; perhaps TRBD2 as D (5 bases). Trimming stripped 0 bases from V and 8 bases from J, with 22 bases between. Looked up from germline, CDR1 is DFQATT and CDR2 is SNEGSKA (reference sequence). The CDR3 loop spans 17 amino acids. DNA for the CDR3: TGCAGTGCTAGAGATGCGGTAGCGAGAGGGTATCGGGGGGAGCTGTTTTTT. Its protein product is CSARDAVARGYRGELFF.

This clone was counted ten times or more. The V gene is TRBV7-9, the J gene TRBJ2-5; D may be TRBD1 (5 bases). From germline, CDR1 is SEHNR and CDR2 FQNEAQ (reference sequence). Between the trimmed V and J ends, which lost 7 bases and 5 bases, there was a span of 8 bases. This CDR3 has 11 amino acids. The CDR3 bases are TGTGCCAGCACCAAGGGGGAGACCCAGTACTTC. Protein: CASTKGETQYF.

This clone was recorded at least ten times. The chain couples TRBV10-1 to TRBJ1-4; 9 bases map to TRBD1. CDR1 is WNHNN, CDR2 SYGVQD, per germline (reference sequence). This CDR3 contains 15 residues. J gave up 7 bases and V 7 bases, and 10 bases lay outside the gene matches. CDR3 sequence (DNA): TGCGCCAGCACCGGGACAGGGCCAAGGAGTGAAAAACTGTTTTTT. Translation gives CASTGTGPRSEKLFF.

This clone was observed many times. V and J are TRBV20-1 and TRBJ2-1, with no clear D. V was clipped by 6 bases and J by 9 bases, with 12 bases between them. Germline lookup yields CDR1 DFQATT and CDR2 SNEGSKA (reference sequence). This CDR3 region has 11 residues. The CDR3: CSALDGPEQFF. The CDR3 DNA sequence: TGCAGTGCCCTGGACGGCCCTGAGCAGTTCTTC.

This clone was detected only a few times. At one of its ends the junction is not consistent with the germline gene, which may arise from a read error. V is TRBV7-2 and J is TRBJ2-5; no clear D. This CDR3 is built from 14 residues. Germline loops: CDR1 SGHTA, CDR2 FQGNSA. CDR3 in amino acids: CASSLSLSQETRYF. CDR3 nucleotide sequence: TGTGCCAGCAGCTTATCACTCAGTCAAGAGACCCGGTACTTC.

In this sample, this clone turned up many times. The chain has TRBV6-1 and TRBJ2-3; 7 bases align to TRBD2. Germline CDR1 MNHNS, CDR2 SASEGT. The CDR3 is 14 residues long. V dropped 6 bases and J dropped 2; count of bases not matched to a gene: 5. CDR3 DNA: TGTGCCAGCAGAAGGGACTACAACACAGATACGCAGTATTTT. Translation: CASRRDYNTDTQYF.

This clone was counted at least ten times. The chain links TRBV7-9 to TRBJ2-1, with 15 bases fitting TRBD2. Trimming took 5 bases from V and 9 from J; bases not matched to a gene: 8. This CDR3 contains 16 residues. Germline CDR1 SEHNR, CDR2 FQNEAQ (reference sequence). As DNA, the CDR3 is TGTGCCAGCAGCCCGACCGGGACTAGCGGGAGGATTGAGCAGTTCTTC. Translation: CASSPTGTSGRIEQFF.

This clone was seen repeatedly, ten times or more. Other DNA sequences in the same sample also yield this CDR3. The chain is built from TRBV7-8 and TRBJ1-2; D possibly corresponds to TRBD1 (6 bases). The CDR3 runs to 14 residues. V was shortened by 3 bases and J by 6 bases, with 14 bases between the two germline ends. The germline V gene encodes CDR1 SGHVS and CDR2 FQNEAQ. The CDR3 DNA is TGTGCCAGCAGCTTCCGGGGGCCCTTGGATGGCTACACCTTC. Encoded protein: CASSFRGPLDGYTF.

This clone was found many times. The junction shows a germline mismatch at one end, possibly a read error. The chain employs TRBV28 and TRBJ1-5; D not resolved. Germline values: CDR1 MDHEN, CDR2 SYDVKM. CDR3 length: 11 residues. CDR3: CASSINQRCMF. The CDR3 DNA is TGTGCCAGCAGCATAAATCAGCGGTGTATGTTT.

This clone was found many times. The chain uses TRBV20-1 and TRBJ2-5; D is perhaps TRBD2 (6 bases). The CDR3 is 13 amino acids. Germline CDR1 reads DFQATT; CDR2 reads SNEGSKA (reference sequence). Trimming left V 8 bases short and J 0 bases short, with 13 bases between. The CDR3 region is CSPVAEYQETQYF. CDR3 sequence (DNA): TGCAGTCCTGTAGCGGAGTACCAAGAGACCCAGTACTTC.

About this clone itself: Mismatch with germline at one junction end may stem from a read error. The chain recombines TRBV9 with TRBJ2-3; D is undetermined. Germline CDR1 and CDR2: SGDLS and YYNGEE. This CDR3 has 18 amino acids. DNA of the CDR3: TGTGTCAGCAGCGTAGCAGCTAGACCCTATGCCAGCACAGATACGCAGTATTTT. This translates into CVSSVAARPYASTDTQYF. The complete variable domain, with remaining parts taken from reference TRBV9 and TRBJ2-3, reads DSGVTQTPKHLITATGQRVTLRCSPRSGDLSVYWYQQSLDQGLQFLIQYYNGEERAKGNILERFSAQQFPDLHSELNLSSLELGDSALYFCVSSVAARPYASTDTQYFGPGTRLTVL.

This clone was counted many times. V gene TRBV6-1 combines with J gene TRBJ1-4, with D maybe TRBD1 (5 bases). CDR1 MNHNS and CDR2 SASEGT come from the germline V gene. The CDR3 is 15 residues long. Trimming stripped 2 bases from V and 7 bases from J, with 14 bases between. The CDR3 loop reads CASSEWAGGGEKLFF. The DNA of the CDR3 is TGTGCCAGCAGTGAATGGGCGGGCGGGGGTGAAAAACTGTTTTTT.

This clone was seen repeatedly, ten times or more. The chain links TRBV28 to TRBJ1-2; D is unclear. The CDR3 is made up of 12 amino acids. The V end was cut by 1 base, the J end by 4 bases, with 4 bases between. Germline V gives CDR1 MDHEN, CDR2 SYDVKM. The DNA for the CDR3 is TGTGCCAGCAGTTTATCAGGCTATGGCTACACCTTC. Translation gives CASSLSGYGYTF.

This clone has a count of ten or more. J is TRBJ1-4 and V is TRBV20-1, with D possibly TRBD1 on 6 matching bases. CDR3 length equals 15 residues. The V gene's germline CDR1 is DFQATT and CDR2 SNEGSKA (reference sequence). V lost 0 bases and J lost 2, with 10 bases in between. CDR3 in amino acids: CSARDQGSTNEKLFF. The CDR3 nucleotides are TGCAGTGCTAGAGATCAGGGGAGCACTAATGAAAAACTGTTTTTT.